This note documents a single T cell receptor beta chain sequence. Its matching antigen is unknown. Generated by immunoSEQ multiplex PCR, the TCRdb table keeps only in-frame clones and is missing some. The table lists 80,000 to 85,000 clones, around 84% of them singletons. This record belongs to a study of OX40 agonist ivuxolimab in advanced cancers. The wider study: The dose-escalation group included hepatocellular carcinoma, melanoma, renal cell carcinoma and head and neck cancer.

Trimming stripped 8 bases from V and 5 bases from J, with 9 bases between. The CDR3 sequence is 11 residues long. Germline values: CDR1 SNHLY, CDR2 FYNNEI. General study points: Which antigen the expanded peripheral T cells recognized is unknown. Nonresponders, in some cases, also had low normalized T-cell clonal expansion. At 0.1 to 3.0 mg/kg, CD4+ and CD8+ blood T cells expanded clonally by week 6.

The sequencing here drew on CD4+ or CD8+ T cells sorted from blood, taken in a trial of the OX40 agonist ivuxolimab. The TCR sequence derives from an adult with an advanced solid tumor such as melanoma, head and neck, liver or kidney cancer. This chain connects TRBV2 to TRBJ1-2; D unresolved. The DNA for the CDR3 is TGTGCCAGCCTTCTAGAGTATGGCTACACCTTC. Amino acid sequence: CASLLEYGYTF.